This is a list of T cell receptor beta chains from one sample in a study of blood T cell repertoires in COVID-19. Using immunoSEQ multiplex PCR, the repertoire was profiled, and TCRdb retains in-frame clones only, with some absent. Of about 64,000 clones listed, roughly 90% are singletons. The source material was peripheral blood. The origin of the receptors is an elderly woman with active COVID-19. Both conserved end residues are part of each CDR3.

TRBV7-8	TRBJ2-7	CASSLSSGSGYEQYF
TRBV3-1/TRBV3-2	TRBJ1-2	CASSQDRTDNYGYTF
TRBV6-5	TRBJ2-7	CASSPLAGGSYEQYF
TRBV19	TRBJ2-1	CASSEGGPSYNEQFF
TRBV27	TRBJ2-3	CASSPGTSSFDTQYF
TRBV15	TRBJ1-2	CATSTTVNYGYTF
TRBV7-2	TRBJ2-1	CASSAGGASYNEQFF
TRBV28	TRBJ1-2	CASRNDSAGFALDF
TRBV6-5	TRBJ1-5	CASSKRDQPQHF
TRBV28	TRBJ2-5	CASSLRQGETQYF
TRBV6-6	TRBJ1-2	CASSYGEDTAAYGYTF
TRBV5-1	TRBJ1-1	CASRKGERGTEAFF
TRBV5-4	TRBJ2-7	CASSRLRGQDYEQYF
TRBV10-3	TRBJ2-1	CAISESTSGRAEQFF
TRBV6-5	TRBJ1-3	CASSVILHPGNTIYF
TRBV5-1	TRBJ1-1	CASSFGQGTEAFF
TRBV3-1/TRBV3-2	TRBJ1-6	CASRNDRDNSPLHF
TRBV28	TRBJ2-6	CASSPGTAGANVLTF
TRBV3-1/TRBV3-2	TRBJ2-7	CASSQFGSRRGLYEQYF
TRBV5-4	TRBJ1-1	CASSKGQGNTEAFF
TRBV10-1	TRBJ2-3	CASSDGSTDTQYF
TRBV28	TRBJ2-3	CASRLSGGRRSRQYF
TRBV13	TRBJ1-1	CASSLEHGTEAFF
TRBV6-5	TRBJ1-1	CASSSGTGNVAFF
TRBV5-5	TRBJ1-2	CASNTGTGNYGYTF
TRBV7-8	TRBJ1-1	CASSQGGSNTEAFF
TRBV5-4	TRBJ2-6	CASSLATASGANVLTF
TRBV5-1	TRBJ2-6	CASSPAGSGANVLTF
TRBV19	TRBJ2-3	CASSIADSTDTDTQYF
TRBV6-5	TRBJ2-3	CASRRGGATDTQYF
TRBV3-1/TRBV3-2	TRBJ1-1	CASSRGGHTEAFF
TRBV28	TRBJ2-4	CASSPAGGDSNIQYF
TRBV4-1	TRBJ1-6	CASSQDPIVASTANNSPLHF
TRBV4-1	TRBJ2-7	CASSQEHFTAYEQYF
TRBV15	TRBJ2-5	CATSRGTSGGGWETQYF
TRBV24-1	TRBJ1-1	CATSDGGRGETTEAFF
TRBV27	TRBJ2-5	CASSFGQGLQETQYF
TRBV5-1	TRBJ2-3	CASSLGDYTDTQYF
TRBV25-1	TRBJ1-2	CASSEHSYYGYTF
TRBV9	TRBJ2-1	CASSVGGLGGIEQFF
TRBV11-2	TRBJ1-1	CASSKDRVTEAFF
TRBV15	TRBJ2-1	CATSKQGGSYNEQFF
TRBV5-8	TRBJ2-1	CASSLGLALNEQFF
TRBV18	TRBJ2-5	CASSPGGSWTQYF
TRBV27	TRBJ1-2	CASSLDGGRGYGYTF
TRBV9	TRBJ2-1	CASSARAGVGTEQFF
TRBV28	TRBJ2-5	CASSPSGGGETQYF
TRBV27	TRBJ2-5	CASSPGTGTGLETQYF
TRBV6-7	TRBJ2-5	CASSTGQGQETQYF
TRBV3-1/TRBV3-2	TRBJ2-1	CASSPRLAGIIHEQFF
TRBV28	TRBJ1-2	CASSFQGRSYYGYTF
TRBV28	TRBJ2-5	CASTQGSETQYF
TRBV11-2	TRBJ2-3	CASSLRASGTQDTQYF
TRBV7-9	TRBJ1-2	CASSLERDYGYTF
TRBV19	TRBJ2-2	CASSTLQGAGTGELFF
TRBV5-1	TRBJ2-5	CASSLSGSETQYF
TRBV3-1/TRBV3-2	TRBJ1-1	CASSQDGTRGTEAFF
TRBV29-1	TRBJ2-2	CSVARSVGGELFF
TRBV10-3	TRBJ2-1	CAISESRAEQFF